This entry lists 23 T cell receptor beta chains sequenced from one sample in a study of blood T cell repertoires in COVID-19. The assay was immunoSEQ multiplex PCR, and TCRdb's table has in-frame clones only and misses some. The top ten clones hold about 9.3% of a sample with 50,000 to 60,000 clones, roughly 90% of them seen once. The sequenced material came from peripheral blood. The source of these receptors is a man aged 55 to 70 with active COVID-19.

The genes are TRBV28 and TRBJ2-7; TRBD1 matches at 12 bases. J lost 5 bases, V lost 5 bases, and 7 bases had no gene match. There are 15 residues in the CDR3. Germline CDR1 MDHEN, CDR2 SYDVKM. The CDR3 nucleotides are TGTGCCAGCAGTCCACGGGGACAGGGGGCCCACGAGCAGTACTTC. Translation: CASSPRGQGAHEQYF.

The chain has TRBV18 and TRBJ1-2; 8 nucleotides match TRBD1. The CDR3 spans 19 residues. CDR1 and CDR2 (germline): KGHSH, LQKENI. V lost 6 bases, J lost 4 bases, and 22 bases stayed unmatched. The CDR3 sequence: CASSATGVRGKGEAYGYTF. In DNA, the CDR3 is TGTGCCAGCTCGGCGACAGGGGTCCGGGGGAAAGGCGAGGCCTATGGCTACACCTTC.

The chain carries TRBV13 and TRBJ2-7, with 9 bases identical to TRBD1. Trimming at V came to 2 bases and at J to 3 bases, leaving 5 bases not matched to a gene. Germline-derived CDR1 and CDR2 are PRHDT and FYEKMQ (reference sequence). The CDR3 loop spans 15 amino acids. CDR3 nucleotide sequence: TGTGCCAGCAGCTTATCGGGACAGGGTTTCTACGAGCAGTACTTC. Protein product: CASSLSGQGFYEQYF. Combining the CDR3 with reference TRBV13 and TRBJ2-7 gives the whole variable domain AAGVIQSPRHLIKEKRETATLKCYPIPRHDTVYWYQQGPGQDPQFLISFYEKMQSDKGSIPDRFSAQQFSDYHSELNMSSLELGDSALYFCASSLSGQGFYEQYFGPGTRLTVT.

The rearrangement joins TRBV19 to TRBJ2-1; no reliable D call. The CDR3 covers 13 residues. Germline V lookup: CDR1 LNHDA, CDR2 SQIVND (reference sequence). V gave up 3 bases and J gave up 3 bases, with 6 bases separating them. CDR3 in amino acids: CASSMSIYNEQFF. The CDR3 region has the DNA TGTGCCAGTAGTATGTCAATCTACAATGAGCAGTTCTTC.

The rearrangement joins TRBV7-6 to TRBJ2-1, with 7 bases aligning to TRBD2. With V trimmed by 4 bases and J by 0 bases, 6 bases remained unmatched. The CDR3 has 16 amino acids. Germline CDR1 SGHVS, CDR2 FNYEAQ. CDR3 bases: TGTGCCAGCAGCTGGAGCGGGAAGAGCTCCTACAATGAGCAGTTCTTC. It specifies CASSWSGKSSYNEQFF.

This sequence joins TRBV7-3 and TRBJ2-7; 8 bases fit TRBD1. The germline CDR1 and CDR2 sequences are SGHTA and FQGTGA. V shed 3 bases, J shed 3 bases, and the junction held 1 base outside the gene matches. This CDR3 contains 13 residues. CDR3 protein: CASSFGQGYEQYF. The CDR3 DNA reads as TGTGCCAGCAGCTTTGGACAGGGCTACGAGCAGTACTTC.

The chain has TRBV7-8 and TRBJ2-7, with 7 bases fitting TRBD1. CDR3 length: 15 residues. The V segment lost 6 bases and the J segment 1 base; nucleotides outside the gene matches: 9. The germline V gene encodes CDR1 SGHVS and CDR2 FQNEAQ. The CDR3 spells CASSTRQGRSYEQYF. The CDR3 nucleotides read TGTGCCAGCAGTACCAGACAGGGTCGGTCCTACGAGCAGTACTTC.

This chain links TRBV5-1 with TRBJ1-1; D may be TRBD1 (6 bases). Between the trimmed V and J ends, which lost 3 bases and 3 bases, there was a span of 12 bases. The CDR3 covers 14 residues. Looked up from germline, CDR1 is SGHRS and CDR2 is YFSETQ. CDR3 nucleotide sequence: TGCGCCAGCAGCTCCACAGGGTCGCACACTGAAGCTTTCTTT. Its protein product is CASSSTGSHTEAFF.

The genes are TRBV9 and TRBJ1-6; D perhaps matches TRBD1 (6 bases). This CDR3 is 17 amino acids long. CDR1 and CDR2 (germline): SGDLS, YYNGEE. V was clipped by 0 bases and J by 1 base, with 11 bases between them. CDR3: CASSVETGESYNSPLHF. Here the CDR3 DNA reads TGTGCCAGCAGCGTAGAGACAGGCGAATCCTATAATTCACCCCTCCACTTT.

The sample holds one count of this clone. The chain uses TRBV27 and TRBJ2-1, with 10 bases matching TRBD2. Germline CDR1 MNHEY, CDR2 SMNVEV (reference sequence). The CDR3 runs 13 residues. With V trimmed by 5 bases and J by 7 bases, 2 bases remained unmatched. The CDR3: CASSSSGRNEQFF. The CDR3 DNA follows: TGTGCCAGCAGTAGTAGCGGGAGGAATGAGCAGTTCTTC.

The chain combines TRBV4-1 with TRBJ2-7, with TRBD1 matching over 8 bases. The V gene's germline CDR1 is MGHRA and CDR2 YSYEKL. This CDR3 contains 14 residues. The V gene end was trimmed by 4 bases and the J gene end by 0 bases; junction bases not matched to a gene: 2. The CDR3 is CASSPGTGSYEQYF. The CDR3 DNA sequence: TGCGCCAGCAGCCCCGGGACAGGCTCCTACGAGCAGTACTTC.

The CDR3 DNA reads as TGTGCCAGCACCTTATCCGTCAGGGGCCGCTGTTCGACCAAAAACATTCAGTACTTC. Translation: CASTLSVRGRCSTKNIQYF. The chain links TRBV21-1 to TRBJ2-4; TRBD1 is the table's D call, not checked against the DNA. TRBV21-1 is marked as a pseudogene. The CDR3 has 19 amino acids.

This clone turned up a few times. The DNA for the CDR3 is TGTGCCAGTAGTATAGATGGGACAGGGGGTACGGTCACTGAAGCTTTCTTT. Its protein is CASSIDGTGGTVTEAFF. This chain connects TRBV19 to TRBJ1-1, with 11 bases matching TRBD1. This CDR3 spans 17 amino acids. With V trimmed by 0 bases and J by 4 bases, 7 bases remained unmatched. Germline CDR1 reads LNHDA; CDR2 reads SQIVND (reference sequence). The full variable domain, in which reference TRBV19 and TRBJ1-1 provide the parts outside the CDR3, is DGGITQSPKYLFRKEGQNVTLSCEQNLNHDAMYWYRQDPGQGLRLIYYSQIVNDFQKGDIAEGYSVSREKKESFPLTVTSAQKNPTAFYLCASSIDGTGGTVTEAFFGQGTRLTVV.

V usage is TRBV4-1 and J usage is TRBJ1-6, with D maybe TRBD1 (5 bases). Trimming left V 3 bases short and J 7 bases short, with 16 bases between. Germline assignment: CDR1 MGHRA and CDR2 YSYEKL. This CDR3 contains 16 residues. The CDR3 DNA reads TGCGCCAGCAGCCACCCCCAAGTGGGGGGGAATTCACCCCTCCACTTT. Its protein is CASSHPQVGGNSPLHF.

The CDR3 is CASSVLTGSRIDEQFF. The CDR3 nucleotides are TGTGCCAGTAGTGTATTAACCGGCTCTAGGATCGATGAGCAGTTCTTC. The genes are TRBV19 and TRBJ2-1; D is unclear. Looked up from germline, CDR1 is LNHDA and CDR2 is SQIVND (reference sequence). The CDR3 consists of 16 residues. V was shortened by 5 bases and J by 8 bases, with 22 bases between the two germline ends.

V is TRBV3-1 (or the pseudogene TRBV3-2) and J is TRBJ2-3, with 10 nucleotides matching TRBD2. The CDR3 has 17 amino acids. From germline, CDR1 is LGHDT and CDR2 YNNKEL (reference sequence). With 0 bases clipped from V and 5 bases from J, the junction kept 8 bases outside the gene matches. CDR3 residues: CASSQELAGVGVDTQYF. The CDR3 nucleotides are TGTGCCAGCAGCCAAGAGCTAGCGGGAGTGGGTGTAGATACGCAGTATTTT.

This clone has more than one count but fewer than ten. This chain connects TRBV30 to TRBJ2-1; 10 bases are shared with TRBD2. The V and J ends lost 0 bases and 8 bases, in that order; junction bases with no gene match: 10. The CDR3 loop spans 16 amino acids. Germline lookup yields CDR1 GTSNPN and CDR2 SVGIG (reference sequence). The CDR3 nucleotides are TGTGCCTGGAGTGTACTGCTAGCGGGAGTTACGCATGAGCAGTTCTTC. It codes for CAWSVLLAGVTHEQFF.

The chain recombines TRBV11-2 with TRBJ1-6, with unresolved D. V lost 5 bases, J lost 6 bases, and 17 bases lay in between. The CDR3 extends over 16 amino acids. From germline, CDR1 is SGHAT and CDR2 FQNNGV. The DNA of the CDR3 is TGTGCCAGCAGCCCGCAGACATTGGGTTCTAATTCACCCCTCCACTTT. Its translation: CASSPQTLGSNSPLHF.

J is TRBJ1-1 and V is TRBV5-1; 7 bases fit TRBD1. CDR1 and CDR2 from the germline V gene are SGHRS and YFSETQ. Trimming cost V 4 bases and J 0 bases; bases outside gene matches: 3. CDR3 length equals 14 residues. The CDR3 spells CASSAGTVNTEAFF. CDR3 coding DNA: TGCGCCAGCAGCGCCGGGACAGTGAACACTGAAGCTTTCTTT.

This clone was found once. The CDR3 nucleotides are TGTGCCAGCGCTAGGCCGGCGGGGGAGACCCGCACAGATACGCAGTATTTT. It specifies CASARPAGETRTDTQYF. The chain has TRBV7-6 and TRBJ2-3; 7 bases match TRBD2. V lost 8 bases, J lost 1 base, and 15 bases stayed unmatched. Germline lookup yields CDR1 SGHVS and CDR2 FNYEAQ. The CDR3 spans 17 residues.

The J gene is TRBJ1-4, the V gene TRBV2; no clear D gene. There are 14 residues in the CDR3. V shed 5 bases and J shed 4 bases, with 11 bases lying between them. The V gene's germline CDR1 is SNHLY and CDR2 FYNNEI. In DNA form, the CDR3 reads TGTGCCAGCAGTTCATACAGTGTTAATGAAAAACTGTTTTTT. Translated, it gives CASSSYSVNEKLFF. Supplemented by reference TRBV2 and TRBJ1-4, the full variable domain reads EPEVTQTPSHQVTQMGQEVILRCVPISNHLYFYWYRQILGQKVEFLVSFYNNEISEKSEIFDDQFSVERPDGSNFTLKIRSTKLEDSAMYFCASSSYSVNEKLFFGSGTQLSVL.

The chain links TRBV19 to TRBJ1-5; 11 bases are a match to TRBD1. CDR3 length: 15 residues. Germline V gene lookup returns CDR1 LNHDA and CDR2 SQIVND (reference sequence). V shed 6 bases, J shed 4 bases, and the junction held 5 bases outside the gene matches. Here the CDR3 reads CASRGTGGRNQPQHF. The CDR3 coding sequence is TGTGCCAGTAGGGGGACAGGGGGACGAAATCAGCCCCAGCATTTT.

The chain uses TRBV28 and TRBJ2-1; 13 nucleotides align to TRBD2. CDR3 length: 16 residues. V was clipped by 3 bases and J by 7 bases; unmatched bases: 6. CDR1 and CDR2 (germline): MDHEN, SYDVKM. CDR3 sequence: CASSFPGLAGRNEQFF. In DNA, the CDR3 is TGTGCCAGCAGTTTCCCGGGACTAGCGGGAAGGAATGAGCAGTTCTTC. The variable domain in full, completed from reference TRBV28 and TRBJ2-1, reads DVKVTQSSRYLVKRTGEKVFLECVQDMDHENMFWYRQDPGLGLRLIYFSYDVKMKEKGDIPEGYSVSREKKERFSLILESASTNQTSMYLCASSFPGLAGRNEQFFGPGTRLTVL.